This T cell receptor beta chain was sequenced in a study of T cell responses to AZD1222 COVID-19 vaccine. Findings and caveats of the study: Spike-specific TCR breadth and depth both grew after two AZD1222 doses. AZD1222 recipients seropositive at baseline numbered only six or seven. Vaccine-associated CD4 TCRs ranged over spike, dominating at 160-218 and 743-854.

Notes on this clone: Its specificity is not known.

This table comes from immunoSEQ multiplex PCR, and its TCRdb copy is limited to in-frame clones, with some not included. Of roughly 26,000 clones listed, 80% to 90% are singletons. There are 15 residues in the CDR3. V shed 2 bases, J shed 2 bases, and the junction held 3 bases outside the gene matches. Germline V gene sequence: CDR1 PRHDT, CDR2 FYEKMQ (reference sequence). This sample comprised peripheral blood, obtained 28 days after the second AZD1222 dose. This chain connects TRBV13 to TRBJ2-3, with TRBD1 matching over 8 bases. The sequence came from an adult who received the AZD1222 COVID-19 vaccine. CDR3 in amino acids: CASSLTRGLTDTQYF. The CDR3, as DNA: TGTGCCAGCAGCTTAACCAGGGGGCTCACAGATACGCAGTATTTT. Together with reference TRBV13 and TRBJ2-3, the CDR3 gives the full variable domain: AAGVIQSPRHLIKEKRETATLKCYPIPRHDTVYWYQQGPGQDPQFLISFYEKMQSDKGSIPDRFSAQQFSDYHSELNMSSLELGDSALYFCASSLTRGLTDTQYFGPGTRLTVL.